This T cell receptor beta chain derives from a study of T cell repertoires in cytomegalovirus infection. About the research overall: HLA-B-restricted CMV epitopes that are well studied were used alongside recently identified HLA-C-restricted ones. General observations from the study: Accumulated public TCR beta family frequency recognized individuals carrying CMV together with the relevant HLA.

For this clonotype: Antigen unknown.

MiXCR, run by TCRdb on the reads, gives a single entry per CDR3 protein. In the table there are a few hundred thousand distinct CDR3 sequences, 40% to 50% of which are singletons. The receptor's source is a human donor in good health (CMV status not recorded). Some clones in this sample may be carry-over from other donors' samples. Sequencing was performed on cultured PBMCs, taken from culture after CMV antigen stimulation.

This chain's CDR3 is CSASWDLQFEQFF. CDR3 sequence (DNA): TGCAGTGCTAGTTGGGACCTTCAATTCGAGCAGTTCTTC. The chain combines TRBV20-1 with TRBJ2-1; either TRBD1 or TRBD2 may supply D (5 bases each). In germline, CDR1 is DFQATT, CDR2 SNEGSKA (reference sequence). V gave up 3 bases and J gave up 10 bases, with 16 bases separating them. This CDR3 has 13 residues.